The 10 T cell receptor beta chains given below trace back to one sample, sequenced in a study of blood T cells in healthy people across ages. Sample-barcoded 5' priming and a J-beta primer mix drove a second PCR of about 7 to 12 cycles. TCRdb processed the 5' RACE reads anew with MiXCR; each CDR3 protein has one entry. The sample gives 1.5 million to 2 million distinct CDR3 sequences, approximately 39% of which show up once; roughly 23% is in the top ten. Sequencing was carried out using blood. The receptors were gathered from a human donor in good health.

The rearrangement links TRBV7-9 to TRBJ1-5, with 8 bases lining up with TRBD1. Germline V lookup: CDR1 SEHNR, CDR2 FQNEAQ (reference sequence). The CDR3 extends over 17 amino acids. V gave up 1 base and J gave up 8 bases; unmatched junction bases: 13. CDR3 sequence: CASSLVSDRVTLEPQHF. CDR3 DNA sequence: TGTGCCAGCAGCTTAGTGTCGGACAGGGTGACGTTGGAGCCCCAGCATTTT.

A remark on this clonotype: A much more abundant neighbour one base away suggests this may be a read error. V is TRBV12-3 or TRBV12-4 and J is TRBJ2-3; 7 bases match TRBD1. The V gene end was trimmed by 6 bases and the J gene end by 6 bases; junction bases not matched to a gene: 3. The CDR3 consists of 12 residues. The CDR3 spells CASRLQGDTQYF. The CDR3 coding sequence is TGTGCCAGCAGGTTACAGGGGGATACGCAGTATTTT.

CDR3 in amino acids: CASSLAAGGGGNTIYF. In DNA form, the CDR3 reads TGTGCCAGCAGTTTAGCGGCAGGGGGGGGCGGAAACACCATATATTTT. J is TRBJ1-3 and V is TRBV12-3 or TRBV12-4; 7 positions agree with TRBD1. The CDR3 consists of 16 residues. V trimming: 0 bases; J trimming: 4 bases; junction bases outside the gene matches: 6.

The chain's CDR3 is CASQGQGLNYGYTF. In DNA, the CDR3 is TGTGCCAGCCAAGGGCAGGGACTAAACTATGGCTACACCTTC. The J gene is TRBJ1-2, the V gene TRBV13, with a tentative D call TRBD1 (5 bases). In germline, CDR1 is PRHDT, CDR2 FYEKMQ (reference sequence). The ends were cut back, 8 bases at V and 2 bases at J, with 15 bases in the middle. The CDR3 spans 14 residues.

The chain's CDR3 is CASSFRLAEQKNIQYF. The CDR3 coding sequence is TGTGCCAGCAGCTTCAGACTAGCGGAACAAAAAAACATTCAGTACTTC. The V call is TRBV7-2, the J call TRBJ2-4, with 9 bases identical to TRBD2. V trimming: 3 bases; J trimming: 4 bases; junction bases outside the gene matches: 7. CDR1 and CDR2 from the germline V gene are SGHTA and FQGNSA. The CDR3 consists of 16 residues.

The chain is built from TRBV11-2 and TRBJ1-4, with 8 bases lining up with TRBD1. Germline CDR1 SGHAT, CDR2 FQNNGV. The J segment lost 8 bases and the V segment lost 4 bases, leaving 9 bases of the junction unmatched. The length of the CDR3 is 15 residues. The CDR3 loop reads CASSSIRGRREKLFF. The CDR3 DNA is TGTGCCAGCAGCTCGATCAGGGGGCGACGCGAAAAACTGTTTTTT.

The chain employs TRBV14 and TRBJ1-1; D remains unclear. Germline loops: CDR1 SGHDN, CDR2 FVKESK. Trimming removed 1 base at V and 1 base at J, with 13 bases between. CDR3 length: 16 residues. CDR3 loop: CASSQAPGRPNTEAFF. CDR3 DNA sequence: TGTGCCAGCAGCCAAGCCCCCGGACGTCCGAACACTGAAGCTTTCTTT. The whole variable domain, filled in from reference TRBV14 and TRBJ1-1, reads EAGVTQFPSHSVIEKGQTVTLRCDPISGHDNLYWYRRVMGKEIKFLLHFVKESKQDESGMPNNRFLAERTGGTYSTLKVQPAELEDSGVYFCASSQAPGRPNTEAFFGQGTRLTVV.

CDR3: CSVAAGGWTEAFF. CDR3 DNA: TGCAGCGTTGCGGCAGGGGGTTGGACTGAAGCTTTCTTT. The gene calls are TRBV29-1 and TRBJ1-1; 7 nucleotides match TRBD1. Losses at the gene ends were 4 bases for V and 5 bases for J; bases not matched to a gene: 7. Germline CDR1 SQVTM, CDR2 ANQGSEA. The CDR3 is 13 residues long.

Note on this clonotype: Sequence at one end of the junction differs from germline and may be a read error. V and J are TRBV7-9 and TRBJ2-1; 10 positions match TRBD1. This CDR3 has 16 amino acids. Germline V lookup: CDR1 SEHNR, CDR2 FQNEAQ (reference sequence). CDR3 DNA: TGTGCCGGCAGTCAACGGCCGGGACAGGGGTATCATGAGCAGTTCTTC. This translates into CAGSQRPGQGYHEQFF.

This clonotype appeared many times. A junction boundary mismatches the germline segment, possibly from a read error. The J gene is TRBJ1-2, the V gene TRBV13, with no clear D. This CDR3 spans 12 amino acids. Germline V CDR1 and CDR2: PRHDT, FYEKMQ (reference sequence). CDR3 nucleotide sequence: TGCGCCAGCAGCTTAGGATCCTCTGGCTACACCTTC. Translation: CASSLGSSGYTF. Full variable domain (remainder filled in from reference TRBV13 and TRBJ1-2): AAGVIQSPRHLIKEKRETATLKCYPIPRHDTVYWYQQGPGQDPQFLISFYEKMQSDKGSIPDRFSAQQFSDYHSELNMSSLELGDSALYFCASSLGSSGYTFGSGTRLTVV.